The 2 T cell receptor beta chains presented below share a single source sample, sequenced in a study of CD8 T cells in Susac syndrome. Random hexamers primed reverse transcription of about 0.45 to 1 ug RNA. MiXCR, applied by TCRdb to the immunoSEQ multiplex PCR reads, yields one record per CDR3 protein. Seen here are 75,000 to 95,000 distinct CDR3 sequences, 85% to 95% observed once, and the top ten hold around 0.45%. Sample: CD8+ T cells from PBMCs. These receptors were taken from a human donor with Susac syndrome.

This chain joins TRBV5-4 and TRBJ2-7, with 8 bases aligning to TRBD1. In germline, CDR1 is SGHNT, CDR2 YYREEE (reference sequence). The CDR3 covers 14 residues. J lost 4 bases, V lost 4 bases, and 7 bases had no gene match. CDR3 DNA: TGTGCCAGCAGCCCCGGGACAGGTAGTTACGAGCAGTACTTC. As protein: CASSPGTGSYEQYF.

The chain has TRBV10-3 and TRBJ2-7; 9 bases fit TRBD2. The CDR3 is 14 amino acids. Germline-derived CDR1 and CDR2 are ENHRY and SYGVKD. V was pared by 6 bases and J by 2 bases, with 5 bases of the junction left unmatched. CDR3 bases: TGTGCCATCAGCTTAGCGGGGGAACCCTACGAGCAGTACTTC. Its protein is CAISLAGEPYEQYF.